Below, 32 T cell receptor beta chains from the same sample are listed, as sequenced in a study of OX40 agonist ivuxolimab in advanced cancers. Repertoires were generated with immunoSEQ multiplex PCR, while TCRdb's copy carries only in-frame clones and drops some. The sample has roughly 71,000 clones, roughly 73% seen once. The specimen was CD4+ or CD8+ T cells sorted from blood, collected in a trial of the OX40 agonist ivuxolimab. The receptors originated from an adult with an advanced solid tumor such as melanoma, head and neck, liver or kidney cancer.

This clone was detected once. The rearrangement uses TRBV7-2 and TRBJ2-1; the D call may be TRBD1 or TRBD2 (5 bases each). Germline V gives CDR1 SGHTA, CDR2 FQGNSA. V was trimmed by 4 bases and J by 7 bases, leaving 8 bases between them. The CDR3 runs to 12 residues. The DNA for the CDR3 is TGTGCCAGCAGCTATTGGGGGAATGAGCAGTTCTTC. This gives the protein CASSYWGNEQFF.

The V call is TRBV30, the J call TRBJ2-7, with D perhaps matching TRBD1 (6 bases). V dropped 4 bases and J dropped 6 bases, with 19 bases sitting between them. This CDR3 is 14 amino acids long. The V gene's germline CDR1 is GTSNPN and CDR2 SVGIG (reference sequence). CDR3: CAWTQSHRVGEQYF. The DNA for the CDR3 is TGTGCCTGGACGCAGTCACACAGGGTCGGCGAGCAGTACTTC.

The rearrangement links TRBV5-1 to TRBJ2-2; 8 bases are a match to TRBD2. The CDR3 runs 15 residues. V was pared by 9 bases and J by 5 bases, with 12 bases of the junction left unmatched. Germline-derived CDR1 and CDR2 are SGHRS and YFSETQ. CDR3: CATLPSAGATGELFF. Here the CDR3 DNA reads TGCGCCACCCTTCCTTCAGCGGGAGCGACCGGGGAGCTGTTTTTT.

V is TRBV10-1 and J is TRBJ2-1; no clear D. The V gene lost 2 bases and the J gene lost 8 bases, with 19 bases spanning the gap. This CDR3 has 16 residues. Germline V gene data show CDR1 as WNHNN and CDR2 as SYGVQD (reference sequence). Written as DNA, the CDR3 is TGCGCCAGCAGTGAGCCTGGCAGGTCCATGAACTATGAGCAGTTCTTC. This codes for CASSEPGRSMNYEQFF.

The chain recombines TRBV6-1 with TRBJ2-3; 7 bases agree with TRBD2. The CDR3 is 16 amino acids. Germline trimming cut 3 bases from V and 3 bases from J; bases unmatched to any gene: 9. Germline V gene sequence: CDR1 MNHNS, CDR2 SASEGT. CDR3 protein: CASSEMRGGDTDTQYF. CDR3 coding DNA: TGTGCCAGCAGTGAGATGCGGGGAGGGGATACAGATACGCAGTATTTT.

The chain couples TRBV4-1 to TRBJ2-1; 11 positions agree with TRBD2. The CDR3 is 15 residues long. Per the germline V gene, CDR1 is MGHRA and CDR2 is YSYEKL. Losses at the gene ends were 4 bases for V and 5 bases for J; bases not matched to a gene: 4. CDR3 sequence reads: CASSRLAGGNNEQFF. Written as DNA, the CDR3 is TGCGCCAGCAGCCGATTAGCGGGGGGGAACAATGAGCAGTTCTTC.

Here the CDR3 reads CASSQGASDRSPLHF. In DNA form, the CDR3 reads TGCGCCAGCAGCCAAGGCGCATCAGACCGTTCACCCCTCCACTTT. J is TRBJ1-6 and V is TRBV4-1; D is ambiguous. V dropped 1 base and J dropped 9 bases, with 13 bases sitting between them. The germline CDR1 and CDR2 sequences are MGHRA and YSYEKL. The CDR3 length is 15 residues.

The chain couples TRBV4-1 to TRBJ2-3; 7 bases are shared with TRBD2. The J segment lost 3 bases and the V segment lost 0 bases, leaving 15 bases of the junction unmatched. The CDR3 spans 19 residues. CDR1 MGHRA and CDR2 YSYEKL come from the germline V gene. CDR3 coding DNA: TGCGCCAGCAGCCAAGATATGGGGAAAAGTGCGGGAGTTACAGATACGCAGTATTTT. Translated, it gives CASSQDMGKSAGVTDTQYF.

This clone was detected once. This chain uses TRBV2 with TRBJ1-1, with D possibly TRBD1 on 5 matching bases. Trimming took 3 bases from V and 0 from J, leaving 8 bases between them. The CDR3 extends over 14 amino acids. CDR1 and CDR2 from the germline V gene are SNHLY and FYNNEI. The CDR3 nucleotides are TGTGCCAGCAGTGACAGGGATCTGAACACTGAAGCTTTCTTT. This sequence encodes CASSDRDLNTEAFF.

This clone was seen only once. This chain connects TRBV5-8 to TRBJ2-5; D is perhaps TRBD2 (6 bases). CDR1 is SGHTS and CDR2 is YDEGEE in the germline V gene. CDR3 length: 14 amino acids. The V end lost 4 bases, the J end lost 5 bases, and 15 bases lay between the germline ends. The CDR3 sequence is CASSPGSGGETQYF. For the CDR3, the DNA is TGTGCCAGCAGCCCTGGGTCTGGGGGGGAGACCCAGTACTTC.

This clone was counted a single time. DNA for the CDR3: TGCGCCAGCAGCTTGGCCGGACAGTACTACAATGAGCAGTTCTTC. Translated: CASSLAGQYYNEQFF. The chain links TRBV5-1 to TRBJ2-1, with D possibly matching TRBD1 (6 bases). V was clipped by 0 bases and J by 3 bases, with 10 bases between them. This CDR3 comprises 15 residues. Germline CDR1 reads SGHRS; CDR2 reads YFSETQ.

The V call is TRBV7-8, the J call TRBJ2-1; TRBD2 might be the D (6 bases). Trimming pared 5 bases from V and 3 bases from J, leaving 23 bases between. CDR3 length: 18 amino acids. The V gene's germline CDR1 is SGHVS and CDR2 FQNEAQ. CDR3 bases: TGTGCCAGCAGCCAAACTAATTATCGGGGGAGACTCTACAATGAGCAGTTCTTC. Its protein product is CASSQTNYRGRLYNEQFF.

This chain links TRBV9 with TRBJ2-3; D might be TRBD1 or TRBD2, each matching 6 bases. The CDR3 contains 17 residues. Germline CDR1 reads SGDLS; CDR2 reads YYNGEE. V lost 0 bases to trimming and J lost 3 bases, with 17 bases between them. CDR3 coding DNA: TGTGCCAGCAGCGTAGGGTGGGGGGCTCGTGTAACAGATACGCAGTATTTT. The encoded protein is CASSVGWGARVTDTQYF.

The DNA of the CDR3 is TGTGCCATCAACGAGCGGTACCAAGAGACCCAGTACTTC. Translation gives CAINERYQETQYF. V gene TRBV10-3 combines with J gene TRBJ2-5, with a tentative D call TRBD2 (5 bases). The CDR3 loop spans 13 amino acids. From germline, CDR1 is ENHRY and CDR2 SYGVKD. V lost 7 bases to trimming and J lost 0 bases, with 9 bases between them.

The chain links TRBV7-9 to TRBJ2-7; D perhaps matches TRBD1 (6 bases). The germline V gene has CDR1 SEHNR and CDR2 FQNEAQ (reference sequence). CDR3 length: 14 residues. Trimming stripped 3 bases from V and 0 bases from J, with 9 bases between. CDR3 coding DNA: TGTGCCAGCAGCTTGGGACATGTCTCCTACGAGCAGTACTTC. This sequence encodes CASSLGHVSYEQYF.

The chain links TRBV12-5 to TRBJ2-3; the D gene is possibly TRBD2 (6 bases). The germline CDR1 and CDR2 sequences are LGHNT and FRNRAP. V shed 4 bases and J shed 2 bases, with 13 bases lying between them. The CDR3 has 15 residues. CDR3 amino acids: CASGSGGGNTDTQYF. The CDR3 DNA reads TGTGCTAGTGGTTCTGGTGGGGGGAACACAGATACGCAGTATTTT.

V gene TRBV19 combines with J gene TRBJ1-5, with D possibly being TRBD1 (5 bases). The CDR3 covers 13 residues. Trimming left V 3 bases short and J 8 bases short, with 11 bases between. Germline-derived CDR1 and CDR2 are LNHDA and SQIVND (reference sequence). The CDR3 protein is CASSIRTWEPQHF. CDR3 sequence (DNA): TGTGCCAGTAGTATTCGGACATGGGAGCCCCAGCATTTT.

CDR3 sequence (DNA): TGTGCCACCAGCAGAGGCTGGACAGGGGCAAGTAGCAATCAGCCCCAGCATTTT. Amino acid sequence: CATSRGWTGASSNQPQHF. The chain combines TRBV15 with TRBJ1-5, with 9 bases aligning to TRBD1. This CDR3 has 18 amino acids. CDR1 and CDR2 from the germline V gene are LNHNV and YYDKDF (reference sequence). V dropped 1 base and J dropped 0; count of bases not matched to a gene: 7.

The gene calls are TRBV5-1 and TRBJ2-7; tentative D call: TRBD2 (6 bases). The CDR3 is 15 residues long. Germline-derived CDR1 and CDR2 are SGHRS and YFSETQ. Deletions cut 2 bases from V and 2 bases from J, with 14 bases between. The CDR3 DNA is TGCGCCAGCAGCTTTACCGGGACTCAAACCTACGAGCAGTACTTC. Amino acids: CASSFTGTQTYEQYF.

This chain joins TRBV21-1 and TRBJ2-3; the table's D call, TRBD2, was not checked against the DNA. TRBV21-1 is a listed pseudogene. This CDR3 has 13 residues. CDR3 in amino acids: CASIPVLTDTQYF. The CDR3 nucleotides read TGTGCCAGCATCCCGGTCCTCACAGATACGCAGTATTTT.

This clone came up a few times. A junction end diverges from the germline sequence, so it may reflect a read error. The chain is built from TRBV30 and TRBJ2-7; D is perhaps TRBD1 or TRBD2 (5 bases each). Germline assignment: CDR1 GTSNPN and CDR2 SVGIG (reference sequence). CDR3 length: 15 residues. CDR3 DNA sequence: TGTGCCTGGAGAGCCGAGGCTCACGGGACCAGGGAGCAGTGGTTC. Amino acid sequence: CAWRAEAHGTREQWF.

This clone was counted between two and nine times. The genes are TRBV19 and TRBJ1-2, with D perhaps TRBD1 (5 bases). Deletions cut 9 bases from V and 3 bases from J, with 11 bases between. The CDR3 is 12 residues long. From germline, CDR1 is LNHDA and CDR2 SQIVND (reference sequence). The CDR3 sequence: CASSMGDYGYTF. The CDR3 DNA reads TGTGCCAGCTCTATGGGGGACTATGGCTACACCTTC. Full variable domain (remainder filled in from reference TRBV19 and TRBJ1-2): DGGITQSPKYLFRKEGQNVTLSCEQNLNHDAMYWYRQDPGQGLRLIYYSQIVNDFQKGDIAEGYSVSREKKESFPLTVTSAQKNPTAFYLCASSMGDYGYTFGSGTRLTVV.

This chain connects TRBV2 to TRBJ2-1, with a possible D match to TRBD2 (6 bases). Germline V gene sequence: CDR1 SNHLY, CDR2 FYNNEI. The CDR3 contains 14 residues. Trimming pared 8 bases from V and 6 bases from J, leaving 17 bases between. The CDR3 DNA reads TGTGCCAGCGGGGGACTTCGCGGTGGCAATGAGCAGTTCTTC. Its translation is CASGGLRGGNEQFF.

This chain uses TRBV25-1 with TRBJ2-3; D remains unclear. The V gene lost 6 bases and the J gene lost 0 bases, with 4 bases spanning the gap. The CDR3 is 12 residues long. The V gene's germline CDR1 is MGHDK and CDR2 SYGVNS. The CDR3 DNA follows: TGTGCCAGCAGCGGAAGCACAGATACGCAGTATTTT. It yields the protein CASSGSTDTQYF.

This clone was seen just once. The chain combines TRBV27 with TRBJ2-1, with TRBD2 matching over 11 bases. Per germline, CDR1 MNHEY and CDR2 SMNVEV (reference sequence). This CDR3 contains 17 residues. V gave up 6 bases and J gave up 8 bases; unmatched junction bases: 15. CDR3 in DNA: TGTGCCAGCAGACTAGCGGGAGTCTCTTTTATTAAGGATGAGCAGTTCTTC. This translates into CASRLAGVSFIKDEQFF.

The chain is built from TRBV18 and TRBJ2-7; D possibly matches TRBD1 or TRBD2 (6 bases each). Trimming removed 2 bases from V and 2 bases from J, with 13 bases in between. This CDR3 has 15 amino acids. CDR1 KGHSH and CDR2 LQKENI come from the germline V gene. CDR3 sequence: CASSPSRGLTYEQYF. CDR3 bases: TGTGCCAGCTCACCATCCCGGGGGCTTACCTACGAGCAGTACTTC.

This clone was counted a single time. V usage is TRBV14 and J usage is TRBJ1-2; no reliable D call. Trimming removed 1 base from V and 13 bases from J, with 13 bases in between. The CDR3 sequence is 12 residues long. Germline-derived CDR1 and CDR2 are SGHDN and FVKESK. The CDR3 region has the DNA TGTGCCAGCAGCCAAGTAGACTCGCACATCACCTTC. Its protein is CASSQVDSHITF.

This chain joins TRBV11-3 and TRBJ2-1, with D perhaps given as TRBD1 or TRBD2 (5 bases each). V was pared by 5 bases and J by 0 bases, with 11 bases between. There are 15 residues in the CDR3. Germline assignment: CDR1 SGHNT and CDR2 YENEEA. The CDR3 here is CASSPGAGSYNEQFF. In nucleotides, the CDR3 is TGTGCCAGCAGCCCCGGGGCGGGCTCCTACAATGAGCAGTTCTTC. The whole variable domain, remainder taken from reference TRBV11-3 and TRBJ2-1, is EAGVVQSPRYKIIEKKQPVAFWCNPISGHNTLYWYLQNLGQGPELLIRYENEEAVDDSQLPKDRFSAERLKGVDSTLKIQPAELGDSAVYLCASSPGAGSYNEQFFGPGTRLTVL.

This clone was counted only a few times. The chain joins TRBV29-1 to TRBJ2-1; no definite D call. The CDR3 runs to 17 residues. V lost 6 bases and J lost 0, with 21 bases in between. Germline lookup yields CDR1 SQVTM and CDR2 ANQGSEA. CDR3 residues: CSVDPVPTKSSYNEQFF. For the CDR3, the DNA is TGCAGCGTCGACCCGGTACCGACGAAAAGCTCCTACAATGAGCAGTTCTTC.

This clone has just a few counts. The chain recombines TRBV10-1 with TRBJ2-7; weak D call: TRBD1 (5 bases). The germline gives CDR1 WNHNN, CDR2 SYGVQD (reference sequence). The CDR3 has 12 amino acids. V was cut by 3 bases and J by 4 bases, with 7 bases left in between. The CDR3 nucleotides are TGCGCCAGCAGTGATGACAGATACGAGCAGTACTTC. It yields the protein CASSDDRYEQYF.

The chain employs TRBV19 and TRBJ2-1; 8 bases are a match to TRBD1. Germline CDR1 is LNHDA and CDR2 is SQIVND (reference sequence). The J segment lost 2 bases and the V segment lost 5 bases, leaving 5 bases of the junction unmatched. CDR3 length: 15 amino acids. This chain's CDR3 is CASSQQGGPYNEQFF. CDR3 coding DNA: TGTGCCAGTAGTCAACAGGGGGGCCCCTACAATGAGCAGTTCTTC. Supplemented by reference TRBV19 and TRBJ2-1, the full variable domain reads DGGITQSPKYLFRKEGQNVTLSCEQNLNHDAMYWYRQDPGQGLRLIYYSQIVNDFQKGDIAEGYSVSREKKESFPLTVTSAQKNPTAFYLCASSQQGGPYNEQFFGPGTRLTVL.

The V call is TRBV28, the J call TRBJ2-3; tentatively, D is TRBD2 (5 bases). The germline V gene encodes CDR1 MDHEN and CDR2 SYDVKM. The CDR3 has 17 residues. Trimming pared 6 bases from V and 1 base from J, leaving 20 bases between. Here the CDR3 reads CASRHASFGKGTDTQYF. CDR3 in DNA: TGTGCCAGCAGACACGCCTCTTTCGGGAAGGGCACAGATACGCAGTATTTT.